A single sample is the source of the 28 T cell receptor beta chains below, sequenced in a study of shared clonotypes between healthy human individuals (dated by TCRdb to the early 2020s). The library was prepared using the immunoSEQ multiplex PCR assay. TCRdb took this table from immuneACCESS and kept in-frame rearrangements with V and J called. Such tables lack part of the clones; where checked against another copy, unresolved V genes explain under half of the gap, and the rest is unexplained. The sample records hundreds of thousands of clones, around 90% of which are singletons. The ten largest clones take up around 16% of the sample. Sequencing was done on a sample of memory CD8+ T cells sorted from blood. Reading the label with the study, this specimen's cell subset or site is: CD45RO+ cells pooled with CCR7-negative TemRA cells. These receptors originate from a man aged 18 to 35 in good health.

The CDR3 DNA follows: TGTGCCAGCAGTTCCAACCTGACTGGCTATGGCTACACCTTC. It is translated as CASSSNLTGYGYTF. J is TRBJ1-2 and V is TRBV6-5; D gene uncertain. Germline V CDR1 and CDR2: MNHEY, SVGAGI. Trimming removed 4 bases at V and 4 bases at J, with 13 bases between. The CDR3 sequence is 14 residues long.

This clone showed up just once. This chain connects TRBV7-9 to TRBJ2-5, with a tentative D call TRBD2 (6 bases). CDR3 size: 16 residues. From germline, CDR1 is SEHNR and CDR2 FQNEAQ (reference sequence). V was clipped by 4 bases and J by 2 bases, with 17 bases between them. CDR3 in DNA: TGTGCCAGCAGCTCCCCGTGGCTGGAGGGGCAAGAGACCCAGTACTTC. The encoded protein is CASSSPWLEGQETQYF.

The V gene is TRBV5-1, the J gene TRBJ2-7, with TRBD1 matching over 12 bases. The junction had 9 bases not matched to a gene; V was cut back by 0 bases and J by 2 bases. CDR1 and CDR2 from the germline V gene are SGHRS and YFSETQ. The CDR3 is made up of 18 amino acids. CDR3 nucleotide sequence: TGCGCCAGCAGCTTGGCCCCGGGACAGGGGGCGTCGGCCTACGAGCAGTACTTC. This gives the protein CASSLAPGQGASAYEQYF.

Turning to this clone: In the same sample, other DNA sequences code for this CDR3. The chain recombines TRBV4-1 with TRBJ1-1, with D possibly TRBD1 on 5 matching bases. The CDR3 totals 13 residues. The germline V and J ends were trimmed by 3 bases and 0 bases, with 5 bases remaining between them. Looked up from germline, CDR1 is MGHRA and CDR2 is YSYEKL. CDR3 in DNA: TGCGCCAGCAGCCAGACAGTGAACACTGAAGCTTTCTTT. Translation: CASSQTVNTEAFF.

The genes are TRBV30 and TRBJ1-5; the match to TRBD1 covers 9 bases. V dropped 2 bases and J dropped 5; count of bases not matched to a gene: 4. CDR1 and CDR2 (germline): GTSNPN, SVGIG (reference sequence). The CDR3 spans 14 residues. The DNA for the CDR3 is TGTGCCTGGAGTTTCGGGACAGGGTATCAGCCCCAGCATTTT. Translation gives CAWSFGTGYQPQHF.

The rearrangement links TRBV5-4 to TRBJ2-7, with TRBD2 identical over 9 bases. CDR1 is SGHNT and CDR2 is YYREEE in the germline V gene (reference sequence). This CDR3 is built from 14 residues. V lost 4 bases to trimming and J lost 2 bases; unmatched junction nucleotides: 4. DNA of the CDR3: TGTGCCAGCAGCCCACTAGCGGGCCCCTACGAGCAGTACTTC. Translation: CASSPLAGPYEQYF.

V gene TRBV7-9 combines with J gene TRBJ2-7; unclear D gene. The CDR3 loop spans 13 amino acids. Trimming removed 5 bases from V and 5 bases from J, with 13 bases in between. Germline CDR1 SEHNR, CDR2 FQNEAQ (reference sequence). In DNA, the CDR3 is TGTGCCAGCAGCCGGCCAGGTCAGGACGAGCAGTACTTC. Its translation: CASSRPGQDEQYF.

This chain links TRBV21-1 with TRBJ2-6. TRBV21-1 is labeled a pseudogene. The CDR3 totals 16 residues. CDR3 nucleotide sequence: TGTGCCAGCAGCAACGTCAGGAGCTCTGGGGCCAACGTCCTGACTTTC. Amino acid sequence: CASSNVRSSGANVLTF.

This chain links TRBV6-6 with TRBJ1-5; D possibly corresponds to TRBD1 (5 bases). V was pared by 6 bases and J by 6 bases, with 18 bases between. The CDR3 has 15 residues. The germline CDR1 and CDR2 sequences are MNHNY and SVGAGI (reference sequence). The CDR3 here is CASRTELEGTQPQHF. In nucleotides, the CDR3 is TGTGCCAGCAGGACCGAGTTGGAGGGGACTCAGCCCCAGCATTTT.

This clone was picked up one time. CDR3: CASSYLVGQGTTEAFF. The DNA of the CDR3 is TGTGCCAGCAGTTACCTTGTCGGACAGGGTACCACTGAAGCTTTCTTT. This rearrangement joins TRBV6-5 to TRBJ1-1, with 8 bases matching TRBD1. V gave up 2 bases and J gave up 4 bases; unmatched junction bases: 9. The germline gives CDR1 MNHEY, CDR2 SVGAGI. This CDR3 contains 16 residues.

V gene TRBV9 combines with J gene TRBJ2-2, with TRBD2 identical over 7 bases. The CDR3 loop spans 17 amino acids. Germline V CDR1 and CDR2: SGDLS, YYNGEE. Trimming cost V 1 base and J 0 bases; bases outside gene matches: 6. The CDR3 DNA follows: TGTGCCAGCAGCGTACGGAGGGAGGGTCCGAACACCGGGGAGCTGTTTTTT. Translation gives CASSVRREGPNTGELFF.

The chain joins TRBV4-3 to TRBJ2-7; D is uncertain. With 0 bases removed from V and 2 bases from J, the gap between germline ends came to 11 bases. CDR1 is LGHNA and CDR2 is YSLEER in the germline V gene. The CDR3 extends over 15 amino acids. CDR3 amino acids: CASSQEGQFTYEQYF. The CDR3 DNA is TGCGCCAGCAGCCAAGAGGGTCAGTTCACCTACGAGCAGTACTTC.

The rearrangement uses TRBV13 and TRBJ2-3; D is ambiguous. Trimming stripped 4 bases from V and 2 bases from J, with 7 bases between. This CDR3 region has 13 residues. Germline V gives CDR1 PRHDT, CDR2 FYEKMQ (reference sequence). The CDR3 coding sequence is TGTGCCAGCAGCTGGATCAACACAGATACGCAGTATTTT. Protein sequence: CASSWINTDTQYF.

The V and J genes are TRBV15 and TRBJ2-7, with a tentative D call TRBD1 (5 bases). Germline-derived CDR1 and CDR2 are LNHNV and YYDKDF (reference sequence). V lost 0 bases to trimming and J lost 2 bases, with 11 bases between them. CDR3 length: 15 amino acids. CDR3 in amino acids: CATSRDGAETYEQYF. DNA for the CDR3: TGTGCCACCAGCAGAGATGGGGCCGAAACCTACGAGCAGTACTTC.

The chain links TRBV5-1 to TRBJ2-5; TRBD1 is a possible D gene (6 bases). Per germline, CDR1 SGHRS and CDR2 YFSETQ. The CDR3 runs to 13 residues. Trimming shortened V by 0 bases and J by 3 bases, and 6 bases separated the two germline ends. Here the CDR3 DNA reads TGCGCCAGCAGCTTGGACAGGGAAGAGACCCAGTACTTC. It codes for CASSLDREETQYF.

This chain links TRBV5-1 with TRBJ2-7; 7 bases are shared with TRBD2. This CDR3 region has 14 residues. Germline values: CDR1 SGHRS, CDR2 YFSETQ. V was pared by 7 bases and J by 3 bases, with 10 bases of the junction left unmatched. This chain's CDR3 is CASRSRGTVYEQYF. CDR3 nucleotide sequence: TGCGCCAGCCGCTCGCGGGGGACCGTCTACGAGCAGTACTTC.

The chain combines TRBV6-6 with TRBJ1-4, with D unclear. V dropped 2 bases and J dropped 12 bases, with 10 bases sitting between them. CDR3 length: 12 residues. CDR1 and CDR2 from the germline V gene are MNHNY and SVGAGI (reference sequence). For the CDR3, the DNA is TGTGCCAGCAGTTACGATGACCTAGAACTGTTTTTT. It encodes CASSYDDLELFF.

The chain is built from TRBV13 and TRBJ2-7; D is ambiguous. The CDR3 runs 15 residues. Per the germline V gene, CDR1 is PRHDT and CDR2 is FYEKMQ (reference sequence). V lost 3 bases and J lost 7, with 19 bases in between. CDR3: CASSLTHLRVEEQYF. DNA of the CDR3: TGTGCCAGCAGCTTGACTCACTTACGGGTTGAAGAGCAGTACTTC.

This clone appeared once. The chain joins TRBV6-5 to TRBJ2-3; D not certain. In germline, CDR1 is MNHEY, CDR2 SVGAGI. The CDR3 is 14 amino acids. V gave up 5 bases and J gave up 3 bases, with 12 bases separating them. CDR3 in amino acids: CASSDPLRTDTQYF. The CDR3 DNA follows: TGTGCCAGCAGTGACCCCCTGAGGACAGATACGCAGTATTTT.

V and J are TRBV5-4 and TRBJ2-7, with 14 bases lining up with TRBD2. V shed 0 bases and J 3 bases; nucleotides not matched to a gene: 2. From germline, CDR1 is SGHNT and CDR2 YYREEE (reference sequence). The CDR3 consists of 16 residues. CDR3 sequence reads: CASSLDGLAGGYEQYF. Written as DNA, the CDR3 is TGTGCCAGCAGCTTGGACGGACTAGCGGGAGGCTACGAGCAGTACTTC.

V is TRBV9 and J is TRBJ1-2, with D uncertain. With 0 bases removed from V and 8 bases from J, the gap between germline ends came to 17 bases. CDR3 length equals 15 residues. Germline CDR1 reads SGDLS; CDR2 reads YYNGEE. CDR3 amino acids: CASSVAQTTIWGYTF. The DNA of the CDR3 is TGTGCCAGCAGCGTAGCCCAAACGACGATATGGGGCTACACCTTC.

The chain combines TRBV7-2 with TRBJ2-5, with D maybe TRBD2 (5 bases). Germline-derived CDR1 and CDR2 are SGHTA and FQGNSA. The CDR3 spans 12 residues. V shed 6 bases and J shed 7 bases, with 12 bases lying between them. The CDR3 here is CASRITEGTQYF. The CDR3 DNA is TGTGCCAGCAGAATAACAGAGGGGACCCAGTACTTC.

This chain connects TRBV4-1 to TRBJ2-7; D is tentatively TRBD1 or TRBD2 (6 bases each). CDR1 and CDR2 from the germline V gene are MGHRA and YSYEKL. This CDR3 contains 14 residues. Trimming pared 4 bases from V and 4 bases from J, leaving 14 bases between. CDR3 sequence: CASSPLGAGYEQYF. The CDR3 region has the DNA TGCGCCAGCAGCCCCTTGGGGGCGGGGTACGAGCAGTACTTC.

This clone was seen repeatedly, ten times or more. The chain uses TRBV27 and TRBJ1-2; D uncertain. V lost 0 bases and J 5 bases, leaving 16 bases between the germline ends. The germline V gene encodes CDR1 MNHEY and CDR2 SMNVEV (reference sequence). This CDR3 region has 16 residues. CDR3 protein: CASSLSMADYFYGYTF. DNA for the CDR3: TGTGCCAGCAGTTTATCGATGGCAGACTATTTTTATGGCTACACCTTC.

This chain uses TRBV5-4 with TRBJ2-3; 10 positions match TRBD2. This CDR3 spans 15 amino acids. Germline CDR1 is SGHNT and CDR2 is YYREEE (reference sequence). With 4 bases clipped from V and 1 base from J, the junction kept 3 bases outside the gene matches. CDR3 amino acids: CASSPGTSGTDTQYF. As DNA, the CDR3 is TGTGCCAGCAGCCCGGGGACTAGCGGCACAGATACGCAGTATTTT. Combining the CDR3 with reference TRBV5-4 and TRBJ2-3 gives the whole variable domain ETGVTQSPTHLIKTRGQQVTLRCSSQSGHNTVSWYQQALGQGPQFIFQYYREEENGRGNFPPRFSGLQFPNYSSELNVNALELDDSALYLCASSPGTSGTDTQYFGPGTRLTVL.

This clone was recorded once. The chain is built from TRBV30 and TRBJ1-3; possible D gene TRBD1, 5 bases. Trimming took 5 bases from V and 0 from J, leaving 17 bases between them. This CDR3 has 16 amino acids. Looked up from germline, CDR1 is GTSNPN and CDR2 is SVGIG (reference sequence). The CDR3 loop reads CAWLYPGLSSGNTIYF. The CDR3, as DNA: TGTGCCTGGCTGTATCCGGGACTCAGCTCTGGAAACACCATATATTTT.

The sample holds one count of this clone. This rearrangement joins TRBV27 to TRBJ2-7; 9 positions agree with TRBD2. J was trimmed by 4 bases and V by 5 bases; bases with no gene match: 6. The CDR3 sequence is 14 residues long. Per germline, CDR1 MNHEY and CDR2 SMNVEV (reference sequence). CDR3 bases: TGTGCCAGCAGTATAGCGGGAGAGCTATACGAGCAGTACTTC. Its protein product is CASSIAGELYEQYF.

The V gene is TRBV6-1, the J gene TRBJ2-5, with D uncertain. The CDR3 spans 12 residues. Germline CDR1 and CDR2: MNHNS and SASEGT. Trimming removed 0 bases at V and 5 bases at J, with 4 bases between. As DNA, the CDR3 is TGTGCCAGCAGTGAAGCCTGGGAGACCCAGTACTTC. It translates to CASSEAWETQYF.